These T cell receptor beta chains were read from a single sample in a study of sequential checkpoint blockade in melanoma. Generated by immunoSEQ multiplex PCR, the TCRdb table keeps only in-frame clones and is missing some. This table holds under 15,000 clones, over 70% found once. Here the sequenced sample was CD8+ T cells sorted from blood (inferred from file names), taken from a patient given nivolumab and ipilimumab in sequence. Source of these receptors: a human donor with melanoma. CDR3s include the opening cysteine and the closing phenylalanine or tryptophan. Each record gives: J gene, D gene, V gene, CDR3 DNA, CDR3 protein. A D gene is named only where the DNA matches it firmly.

J: TRBJ2-5
D: TRBD2
V: TRBV5-8
DNA: TGTGCCAGCAGCCTCCTTGGACTAGCGGGAGAGACCCAGTACTTC
CDR3: CASSLLGLAGETQYF

J: TRBJ2-2
D: TRBD2
V: TRBV14
DNA: TGTGCCAGCAGCTTGACTAGCAGTACCGGGGAGCTGTTTTTT
CDR3: CASSLTSSTGELFF

J: TRBJ2-1
D: -
V: TRBV5-6
DNA: TGTGCCAGCAGCTCTTGGGGACAATCGATTGAGCAGTTCTTC
CDR3: CASSSWGQSIEQFF

J: TRBJ1-2
D: -
V: TRBV10-3
DNA: TGTGCCAGCAGTTACTCGGACAGTAACTATGGCTACACCTTC
CDR3: CASSYSDSNYGYTF

J: TRBJ2-7
D: TRBD2
V: TRBV4-1
DNA: TGCGCCAGCAGCCACGATACTGTAGCGGGAGGCTCCTACGAGCAGTACTTC
CDR3: CASSHDTVAGGSYEQYF

J: TRBJ2-3
D: -
V: TRBV6-1
DNA: TGTGCCAGCAGGGACCGACTAGACCTCACAGATACGCAGTATTTT
CDR3: CASRDRLDLTDTQYF

J: TRBJ2-3
D: -
V: TRBV25-1
DNA: TGTGCCAGCAGTGTCCGGGACTCCCTCGGCAATACGCAGTATTTT
CDR3: CASSVRDSLGNTQYF

J: TRBJ1-3
D: TRBD1
V: TRBV4-3
DNA: TGCGCCAGCAGCCAAGATCAGGGGGTCGGAAACACCATATATTTT
CDR3: CASSQDQGVGNTIYF

J: TRBJ2-2
D: -
V: TRBV14
DNA: TGTGCCAGCAGCCAACCGGGACAACTGAACACCGGGGAGCTGTTTTTT
CDR3: CASSQPGQLNTGELFF

J: TRBJ1-1
D: -
V: TRBV27
DNA: TGTGCCAGCAGTGAAAAAAGGGGGACCGGCACTGAAGCTTTCTTT
CDR3: CASSEKRGTGTEAFF

J: TRBJ1-3
D: -
V: TRBV13
DNA: TGTGCCAGGGAACTTCAGACAGGCCCATTTGGAAACACCATATATTTT
CDR3: CARELQTGPFGNTIYF

J: TRBJ1-5
D: -
V: TRBV27
DNA: TGTGCCAGCAGTTTAACGGGGGGCTCAACCTTTAGCAATCAGCCCCAGCATTTT
CDR3: CASSLTGGSTFSNQPQHF

J: TRBJ2-1
D: TRBD1
V: TRBV5-4
DNA: TGTGCCAGCAGCTTAAGGGACAGGGTCTCCAATGAGCAGTTCTTC
CDR3: CASSLRDRVSNEQFF

J: TRBJ2-2
D: TRBD2
V: TRBV14
DNA: TGTGCCAGCAGCCCGAGGGACTATTACACCGGGGAGCTGTTTTTT
CDR3: CASSPRDYYTGELFF